The rows below give T cell receptor beta chains drawn from one sample of a study of multiple sclerosis patients with progressive multifocal leukoencephalopathy. Clones were sequenced by immunoSEQ multiplex PCR, and TCRdb holds only the in-frame ones, with some missing. The repertoire includes more than 25,000 clones, around nine tenths of them detected once, and 1.1% sits in the top ten. The material sequenced was PBMCs. Receptors originate from a human donor with multiple sclerosis. The CDR3 runs from the conserved cysteine through the conserved F or W. D genes are given only for firm matches. Where a row states a size, it is once, few, many or the class of an expanded clone; other rows omit it.

CDR3 protein	CDR3 DNA	clone size	J gene	V gene	D gene
CASSPGLGRGIYEQYF	TGTGCCAGCAGCCCCGGGCTGGGCAGGGGGATTTACGAGCAGTACTTC	.	TRBJ2-7	TRBV7-9	TRBD1
CASSESPFMNTEAFF	TGCGCCAGCAGTGAGTCGCCATTTATGAACACTGAAGCTTTCTTT	.	TRBJ1-1	TRBV10-1	.
CASNPGVGELFF	TGCGCCAGCAACCCGGGCGTCGGGGAGCTGTTTTTT	.	TRBJ2-2	TRBV10-2	.
CASSMGQGANEQFF	TGTGCCAGCAGCATGGGACAGGGGGCGAATGAGCAGTTCTTC	.	TRBJ2-1	TRBV9	TRBD1
CASSLRGDLNYGYTF	TGCGCCAGCAGCTTGCGTGGGGACCTTAACTATGGCTACACCTTC	.	TRBJ1-2	TRBV5-1	.
CASSKERQRAGGDSPLHF	TGTGCCAGCAGCAAAGAAAGACAACGGGCTGGGGGGGATTCACCCCTCCACTTT	.	TRBJ1-6	TRBV21-1	.
CASSLSSTTANTGELFF	TGTGCCAGCAGCTTAAGCAGCACGACCGCGAACACCGGGGAGCTGTTTTTT	.	TRBJ2-2	TRBV7-2	.
CATSRPPRETGNTIYF	TGTGCCACCAGCAGACCCCCCAGGGAGACAGGAAACACCATATATTTT	.	TRBJ1-3	TRBV15	.
CATSRASDGYYGYTF	TGTGCCACCAGCAGAGCCTCGGACGGGTACTATGGCTACACCTTC	.	TRBJ1-2	TRBV15	.
CASSEGLAGGYEQYF	TGCGCCAGCAGTGAGGGACTAGCGGGGGGCTACGAGCAGTACTTC	.	TRBJ2-7	TRBV10-2	TRBD2
CASSQDRVWTEAFF	TGTGCCAGCAGCCAGGACAGGGTTTGGACTGAAGCTTTCTTT	.	TRBJ1-1	TRBV11-1	TRBD1
CASSFVGQTNSPLHF	TGTGCCAGCAGCTTTGTGGGACAGACCAATTCACCCCTCCACTTT	.	TRBJ1-6	TRBV7-2	TRBD1
CAISEGQGNSYEQYF	TGTGCCATCAGCGAGGGACAGGGGAACTCGTACGAGCAGTACTTC	.	TRBJ2-7	TRBV10-3	TRBD1
CASSDSPGSLTDTQYF	TGTGCCAGCAGTGACTCGCCTGGGTCCCTTACAGATACGCAGTATTTT	few	TRBJ2-3	TRBV6-4	.
CASSFALPGQGAREQYF	TGTGCCAGCAGCTTTGCGCTCCCGGGACAGGGGGCGCGAGAGCAGTACTTC	.	TRBJ2-7	TRBV12-1	.
CAWSVPYGTVNTEAFF	TGTGCCTGGAGTGTACCCTACGGGACAGTGAACACTGAAGCTTTCTTT	.	TRBJ1-1	TRBV30	TRBD1
CASREEGTQYF	TGCGCCAGCAGGGAGGAGGGAACGCAGTATTTT	.	TRBJ2-3	TRBV5-1	.
CASSPRPAGTSGEQYF	TGTGCCAGCAGCCCCCGGCCGGCAGGCACCTCAGGCGAGCAGTACTTC	.	TRBJ2-7	TRBV4-2	.
CASSMAGNSYEQYF	TGTGCCAGTAGTATGGCAGGAAACTCCTACGAGCAGTACTTC	few	TRBJ2-7	TRBV19	.
CSVSTSAGNTEAFF	TGCAGCGTCTCAACCTCGGCAGGGAACACTGAAGCTTTCTTT	.	TRBJ1-1	TRBV29-1	.
CASSSGGLATDTQYF	TGTGCCAGCAGCTCGGGGGGCCTAGCGACAGATACGCAGTATTTT	.	TRBJ2-3	TRBV7-2	.
CASSLGSGNNNSPLHF	TGTGCCAGCAGCTTAGGGTCGGGGAATAATAATTCACCCCTCCACTTT	.	TRBJ1-6	TRBV13	.
CASSARDRVIYGYTF	TGTGCCAGCAGTGCACGGGACAGGGTTATTTATGGCTACACCTTC	.	TRBJ1-2	TRBV2	TRBD1
CASSFGDRPYSGNTIYF	TGTGCCAGCAGCTTCGGGGACAGGCCCTACTCTGGAAACACCATATATTTT	.	TRBJ1-3	TRBV5-6	TRBD1
CAWSVGTGGSGANVLTF	TGTGCCTGGAGTGTCGGGACAGGGGGCTCTGGGGCCAACGTCCTGACTTTC	.	TRBJ2-6	TRBV30	TRBD1